This is a list of T cell receptor beta chains from one sample in a study of blood T cell repertoires in COVID-19. Only in-frame clones appear in the TCRdb table, and some are missing; sequencing was by immunoSEQ multiplex PCR. The data contain roughly 26,000 clones, 85% to 90% of them singletons. Sequencing was carried out using peripheral blood. Receptors originate from a human donor with active COVID-19. The donor label of this sample is uncertain. Each CDR3 is given with its conserved first and last residue. D genes are given only for firm matches. A row's size may be missing; if present it is once, few, many or a size class.

>TRBJ2-7|TRBV19|TRBD1|.
CASSIGGQGYEQYF
TGTGCCAGTAGTATAGGGGGACAGGGGTACGAGCAGTACTTC
>TRBJ2-5|TRBV11-3|TRBD1|.
CASSLMGQGKETQYF
TGTGCCAGCAGCTTAATGGGACAGGGGAAGGAGACCCAGTACTTC
>TRBJ2-7|TRBV19|.|few
CASSPGNGVYEQYF
TGTGCCAGTAGTCCAGGCAACGGCGTTTACGAGCAGTACTTC
>TRBJ2-1|TRBV6-2/TRBV6-3|.|.
CASSYIQGRNEQFF
TGTGCCAGCAGTTACATCCAGGGCAGGAATGAGCAGTTCTTC
>TRBJ2-2|TRBV24-1|.|.
CATSVRWEGGNTGELFF
TGTGCCACCAGTGTCAGGTGGGAGGGGGGAAACACCGGGGAGCTGTTTTTT
>TRBJ1-3|TRBV3-1/TRBV3-2|.|once
CASSQDLRALGNTIYF
TGTGCCAGCAGCCAAGATCTGAGGGCTTTGGGTAACACCATATATTTT
>TRBJ2-2|TRBV7-3|.|.
CASNLSWGRSGELFF
TGTGCCAGCAACTTAAGTTGGGGCAGGTCCGGGGAGCTGTTTTTT
>TRBJ2-3|TRBV7-3|TRBD2|.
CASTRGGPPDTQYF
TGTGCCAGCACGCGGGGGGGCCCCCCAGATACGCAGTATTTT
>TRBJ2-7|TRBV4-3|TRBD2|.
CASSQDASGSYEQYF
TGCGCCAGCAGCCAAGATGCTAGCGGTTCCTACGAGCAGTACTTC
>TRBJ2-7|TRBV9|.|.
CASSVEGQGSSYEQYF
TGTGCCAGCAGCGTAGAAGGTCAGGGGAGTTCCTACGAGCAGTACTTC
>TRBJ2-3|TRBV2|TRBD1|.
CASTRQGRSTDTQYF
TGTGCCAGCACTCGACAGGGGAGGAGCACAGATACGCAGTATTTT
>TRBJ2-6|TRBV7-3|TRBD1|.
CASSLTGGTGANVLTF
TGTGCCAGCAGCTTAACAGGGGGCACTGGGGCCAACGTCCTGACTTTC
>TRBJ2-7|TRBV10-3|TRBD2|once
CAISEGTSGGWNEQYF
TGTGCCATCAGTGAGGGAACTAGCGGGGGGTGGAACGAGCAGTACTTC